This section outlines one T cell receptor beta chain sequence together with its context. The data were taken from a study of blood T cell repertoires in COVID-19. For the study at large: The origin of the acute and convalescent COVID-19 samples was the United States, Italy and Spain. Sources were T cells, B-cell-depleted T cells, or PBMCs; the material itself was cDNA or gDNA.

The CDR3 loop spans 15 amino acids. V was trimmed by 6 bases and J by 1 base, leaving 13 bases between them. CDR1 SGHRS and CDR2 YFSETQ come from the germline V gene. Original methodology: Scientists estimated how many nucleated cells there were by amplifying reference gene primers. Repertoires were generated with immunoSEQ multiplex PCR, while TCRdb's copy carries only in-frame clones and drops some. That table is the source of V, J and clone size, and D and trimming were worked out from the DNA. The table shows over 200,000 clones, with roughly 80% occurring only once. Sequenced material: peripheral blood. The J gene is TRBJ2-2, the V gene TRBV5-1; weak D call: TRBD1 (6 bases). This sequence originates from a woman older than 75 with active or convalescent COVID-19. This CDR3 is CASTGTQGNTGELFF. The DNA of the CDR3 is TGCGCCAGCACTGGAACACAGGGGAACACCGGGGAGCTGTTTTTT.